These T cell receptor beta chains were read from a single sample in a study of T-cell memory formation after mild COVID-19. TCRdb processed the 5' RACE reads anew with MiXCR; each CDR3 protein has one entry. The sample includes some 600,000 distinct CDR3 sequences, roughly 17% seen only once; the top ten take around 8.1%. The sequencing sample was made of PBMCs or a T cell subset sorted from them (not recorded which). Receptor source: an adult woman who had mild COVID-19 (a few samples of this study predate the infection). Cell type and time point are not known. Each CDR3 is given with its conserved first and last residue. D genes are given only for firm matches. Clone size is shown for a subset of rows, as once, few, many or a class of expanded clone.

CDR3 DNA,CDR3 protein,clone size,D gene,V gene,J gene
TGTGCCAGTAGTACCGGACTAGCGGGAGTTGACGAGCAGTACTTC,CASSTGLAGVDEQYF,-,TRBD2,TRBV19,TRBJ2-7
TGTGCCAGCAGTTACTCCCAAATCAATCAGCCCCAGCATTTT,CASSYSQINQPQHF,-,-,TRBV6-2/TRBV6-3,TRBJ1-5
TGTGCCAGCAGCTTGGGACAGGGGTCCACTGAAGCTTTCTTT,CASSLGQGSTEAFF,few,TRBD1,TRBV5-6,TRBJ1-1
TGTGCCAGCACACGATATGGGGGCTCCTACAATGAGCAGTTCTTC,CASTRYGGSYNEQFF,few,-,TRBV12-3/TRBV12-4,TRBJ2-1
TGTGCCATCAGTGAGAGGAGGGGACTGAACACTGAAGCTTTCTTT,CAISERRGLNTEAFF,-,-,TRBV10-3,TRBJ1-1
TGCAGCCGAGGGGTCTCCTACAATGAGCAGTTCTTC,CSRGVSYNEQFF,many,-,TRBV20-1,TRBJ2-1
TGCAGCGTTGACAGGGGGGGGTTCACTGAAGCTTTCTTT,CSVDRGGFTEAFF,-,TRBD1,TRBV29-1,TRBJ1-1
TGCGCCAGCAGCACGGACAGGGGGGGTACTGAAGCTTTCTTT,CASSTDRGGTEAFF,many,TRBD1,TRBV5-1,TRBJ1-1
TGTGCCAGTAGTATAGATCCTGGCGGGAGGGCCTACAATGAGCAGTTCTTC,CASSIDPGGRAYNEQFF,-,TRBD2,TRBV19,TRBJ2-1
TGTGCCATCAGTGAGCCGCGACTAGCGGGAGTAAATGAGCAGTTCTTC,CAISEPRLAGVNEQFF,-,TRBD2,TRBV10-3,TRBJ2-1
TGTGCTAGTGGTCTGGGGGCCTATAGCGAGCAGTACTTC,CASGLGAYSEQYF,-,-,TRBV12-5,TRBJ2-7
TGTGCCAGCAGTTTCCCCCAGGGAGGTGAAGCTTTCTTT,CASSFPQGGEAFF,-,-,TRBV27,TRBJ1-1
TGTGCCAGCTCACCATCCCAGCAGATTACCTACAATGAGCAGTTCTTC,CASSPSQQITYNEQFF,few,-,TRBV18,TRBJ2-1
TGCGCCGCCGGGCCGGGACAGGGTACGGATACGCAGTATTTT,CAAGPGQGTDTQYF,-,TRBD1,TRBV5-1,TRBJ2-3
TGCAGCGTGGGTTCAGACTACTACTCCTACAATGAGCAGTTCTTC,CSVGSDYYSYNEQFF,-,-,TRBV29-1,TRBJ2-1
TGTGCCAGCAGCCCGCCTGCCCCAGGGTTTTGGTACGAGCAGTACTTC,CASSPPAPGFWYEQYF,-,-,TRBV27,TRBJ2-7
TGTGCCAGCAGCTTGGGCCCAGGGGCTTCCTACGAGCAGTACTTC,CASSLGPGASYEQYF,few,-,TRBV5-5,TRBJ2-7
TGTGCCAGTAGTATCCCCGGGGCCCGGCGAGGATCACCCCTCCACTTT,CASSIPGARRGSPLHF,few,-,TRBV19,TRBJ1-6
TGTGCCAGTAGTATAGAGCAGGGAAGGGCCAATTCACCCCTCCACTTT,CASSIEQGRANSPLHF,-,-,TRBV19,TRBJ1-6
TGTGCCAGCAGCCAGGAGGGTAACAATGAGCAGTTCTTC,CASSQEGNNEQFF,-,-,TRBV14,TRBJ2-1
TGCAGTGCACCAAGGGTCGGTAGGGGGGAGACCCAGTACTTC,CSAPRVGRGETQYF,-,-,TRBV20-1,TRBJ2-5
TGTGCCAGCAGTTTGGTGAGGGGGCAGGGAACTAATGAAAAACTGTTTTTT,CASSLVRGQGTNEKLFF,-,TRBD1,TRBV12-3/TRBV12-4,TRBJ1-4
TGTGCCAGCAGTTTAGGCCGGGTTCCCACAGATACGCAGTATTTT,CASSLGRVPTDTQYF,-,-,TRBV27,TRBJ2-3
TGCGCCAGCAGCCAAGAGGGGTTTAGCGGGGGCTTGGGAGATACGCAGTATTTT,CASSQEGFSGGLGDTQYF,-,TRBD2,TRBV4-1,TRBJ2-3
TGCAGCGCATCTAGCGGCGAAGTATCTGGGGCCAACGTCCTGACTTTC,CSASSGEVSGANVLTF,many,TRBD2,TRBV29-1,TRBJ2-6
TGCGCCAGCAGCCCGGGGCGAGGTTCCTACAATGAGCAGTTCTTC,CASSPGRGSYNEQFF,many,-,TRBV7-9,TRBJ2-1
TGTGCCTGGACTACGAACCTCCCGGGACAGGGCGAGGGCTACACCTTC,CAWTTNLPGQGEGYTF,-,TRBD1,TRBV30,TRBJ1-2
TGTGCCAGCAGCTTAATGTGGAAGCTCCAAGTTGGTAAAGATACGCAGTATTTT,CASSLMWKLQVGKDTQYF,-,-,TRBV11-2,TRBJ2-3
TGTGCCAGCAGAAGGAATGGGCGGGGGGCCCGGAACACAGATACGCAGTATTTT,CASRRNGRGARNTDTQYF,-,TRBD2,TRBV27,TRBJ2-3
TGTGCCACCAGTGACTCCAGGGATACTGAAGCTTTCTTT,CATSDSRDTEAFF,few,-,TRBV24-1,TRBJ1-1
TGTGCCAGCACCAAGGGACGCGGCAAACGAGAGACCCAGTACTTC,CASTKGRGKRETQYF,few,-,TRBV6-2/TRBV6-3,TRBJ2-5
TGTGCCAGCAGCTTTTCCGGGACGCAGCGGAACACTGAAGCTTTCTTT,CASSFSGTQRNTEAFF,few,-,TRBV7-3,TRBJ1-1
TGTGCCAGCAGTTCTAGTAGGGGGCGATCCTATGGCTACACCTTC,CASSSSRGRSYGYTF,-,TRBD1,TRBV25-1,TRBJ1-2
TGCGCCAGCAGCCCTCGCCTAAGAGATACGCAGTATTTT,CASSPRLRDTQYF,-,-,TRBV5-1,TRBJ2-3
TGCGCCAGCAGTCAACTTACAGGGGAGAGTGGCTACACCTTC,CASSQLTGESGYTF,-,TRBD1,TRBV5-1,TRBJ1-2
TGCGCCAGCAGCCAATACAGGAACACTGAAGCTTTCTTT,CASSQYRNTEAFF,few,-,TRBV4-1,TRBJ1-1
TGTGCCAGCAGTCCACAACTGAACACCGGGGAGCTGTTTTTT,CASSPQLNTGELFF,-,-,TRBV6-5,TRBJ2-2
TGTGCCACCAGCCCGTCGTTGACGCCATTCAATCAGCCCCAGCATTTT,CATSPSLTPFNQPQHF,-,-,TRBV24-1,TRBJ1-5
TGTGCCAGCAGCCCGCCCCGCGGGAGAGGATACGAGCAGTACTTC,CASSPPRGRGYEQYF,-,TRBD2,TRBV7-9,TRBJ2-7
TGCGCCAGCAGCTTGGGTCGGGGGTCGGCCCAGCATTTT,CASSLGRGSAQHF,-,-,TRBV5-1,TRBJ1-5
TGTGCCACCAGTGTCCACCAAGGGGGGCCCGATGGGAATGAGCAGTTCTTC,CATSVHQGGPDGNEQFF,-,-,TRBV24-1,TRBJ2-1
TGTGCCACCAGCAGAGATATGGGTTTTGGGCAGTTCTTC,CATSRDMGFGQFF,few,-,TRBV15,TRBJ2-1
TGCGCCAGCAGCTCCGGGACTAGCGGGTGGGATACGCAGTATTTT,CASSSGTSGWDTQYF,-,TRBD2,TRBV5-1,TRBJ2-3
TGTGCCAGCAGCCCTGGGACAGGATTTAGCAATCAGCCCCAGCATTTT,CASSPGTGFSNQPQHF,few,TRBD1,TRBV7-9,TRBJ1-5
TGCGCCAGCAGCCATCGGACAGGGCTGAACACTGAAGCTTTCTTT,CASSHRTGLNTEAFF,-,TRBD1,TRBV4-3,TRBJ1-1
TGTGCCAGCCTGGGCAGCGCCGGGAAAAAGCAGTACTTC,CASLGSAGKKQYF,few,-,TRBV6-1,TRBJ2-7
TGTGCCAGCTCCTATCAGGGGCCATCGAACACTGAAGCTTTCTTT,CASSYQGPSNTEAFF,few,-,TRBV18,TRBJ1-1
TGTGCCAGCAGCCAATATCAGGGGGCCAATGAGCAGTTCTTC,CASSQYQGANEQFF,-,TRBD1,TRBV14,TRBJ2-1
TGTGCCAGCTCACCACTCGGACTAGCGGGGAAACTGAACTACGAGCAGTACTTC,CASSPLGLAGKLNYEQYF,-,TRBD2,TRBV18,TRBJ2-7
TGTGCCAGCAGCCCAGTCCGGGGGGGTCGGTACGAGCAGTACTTC,CASSPVRGGRYEQYF,few,TRBD2,TRBV7-9,TRBJ2-7
TGTGCCAGCAGCTGGGGGCAACCGGCCTACGAGCAGTACTTC,CASSWGQPAYEQYF,-,-,TRBV7-9,TRBJ2-7
TGTGCCAGCAGCTGGGGAATGAACACTGAAGCTTTCTTT,CASSWGMNTEAFF,few,-,TRBV7-6,TRBJ1-1